The 9 T cell receptor beta chains reported below all come from one sample, sequenced in a study of blood T cell repertoires in COVID-19. The assay was immunoSEQ multiplex PCR, and TCRdb's table has in-frame clones only and misses some. This table holds under 150,000 clones, 90% found once. The sample was peripheral blood. These receptors all come from a human donor with active COVID-19. The donor label of this sample is uncertain.

The chain is built from TRBV9 and TRBJ2-1; D ambiguous. V gave up 3 bases and J gave up 7 bases, with 8 bases separating them. This CDR3 has 12 amino acids. Germline V CDR1 and CDR2: SGDLS, YYNGEE. CDR3 amino acids: CASSGPRNEQFF. The CDR3 bases are TGTGCCAGCAGCGGGCCCAGGAATGAGCAGTTCTTC.

The rearrangement links TRBV6-6 to TRBJ1-2; TRBD1 aligns across 7 bases. The CDR3 spans 16 residues. Germline CDR1 is MNHNY and CDR2 is SVGAGI (reference sequence). Germline trimming cut 5 bases from V and 6 bases from J; bases unmatched to any gene: 15. CDR3 sequence reads: CASSQGGRGGRNGYTF. CDR3 DNA: TGTGCCAGCAGTCAGGGGGGACGAGGGGGCAGAAATGGCTACACCTTC.

V gene TRBV7-2 combines with J gene TRBJ1-4; D perhaps matches TRBD1 (6 bases). The CDR3 totals 14 residues. CDR1 and CDR2 from the germline V gene are SGHTA and FQGNSA. The V end lost 3 bases, the J end lost 6 bases, and 11 bases lay between the germline ends. The CDR3 DNA sequence: TGTGCCAGCAGCTTCTGGGACATAGATGAAAAACTGTTTTTT. Encoded protein: CASSFWDIDEKLFF.

In DNA, the CDR3 is TGTGCCAGCAGCTTGTATCCTAAACAGGGGCCCAGCCACGAGCAGTACTTC. Protein product: CASSLYPKQGPSHEQYF. The chain employs TRBV11-2 and TRBJ2-7; 7 nucleotides match TRBD1. Trimming cost V 3 bases and J 5 bases; bases outside gene matches: 16. The CDR3 is 17 amino acids. Germline CDR1 is SGHAT and CDR2 is FQNNGV.

This chain uses TRBV6-1 with TRBJ2-3; unclear D gene. Germline CDR1 is MNHNS and CDR2 is SASEGT. Between the trimmed V and J ends, which lost 4 bases and 3 bases, there was a span of 17 bases. The CDR3 is 16 residues long. In DNA form, the CDR3 reads TGTGCCAGCAGTGGGCTGCGTAGCAGCCTAACAGATACGCAGTATTTT. Translating it yields CASSGLRSSLTDTQYF.

The J gene is TRBJ1-3, the V gene TRBV6-1; a possible D gene is TRBD1 (5 bases). The V gene lost 2 bases and the J gene lost 0 bases, with 14 bases spanning the gap. The CDR3 is made up of 17 amino acids. Germline CDR1 and CDR2: MNHNS and SASEGT. CDR3 residues: CASSELVRDSSGNTIYF. The CDR3 DNA follows: TGTGCCAGCAGTGAACTGGTCAGGGATAGCTCTGGAAACACCATATATTTT.

Only a few counts were recorded for this clone. V gene TRBV2 combines with J gene TRBJ2-7, with D possibly being TRBD2 (6 bases). The ends were cut back, 8 bases at V and 6 bases at J, with 11 bases in the middle. Germline CDR1 reads SNHLY; CDR2 reads FYNNEI. This CDR3 comprises 11 residues. The CDR3 region has the DNA TGTGCCAGCGGGGGGATGGGCGAGCAGTACTTC. This sequence encodes CASGGMGEQYF.

The V and J genes are TRBV30 and TRBJ2-7; D might be TRBD2 (5 bases). Trimming removed 3 bases at V and 5 bases at J, with 14 bases between. The germline V gene has CDR1 GTSNPN and CDR2 SVGIG (reference sequence). The CDR3 contains 13 residues. CDR3 amino acids: CAWRFAGINEQYF. In DNA, the CDR3 is TGTGCCTGGAGGTTCGCGGGTATAAACGAGCAGTACTTC. Combining the CDR3 with reference TRBV30 and TRBJ2-7 gives the whole variable domain SQTIHQWPATLVQPVGSPLSLECTVEGTSNPNLYWYRQAAGRGLQLLFYSVGIGQISSEVPQNLSASRPQDRQFILSSKKLLLSDSGFYLCAWRFAGINEQYFGPGTRLTVT.

V usage is TRBV11-2 and J usage is TRBJ2-2; D possibly corresponds to TRBD2 (5 bases). CDR1 and CDR2 from the germline V gene are SGHAT and FQNNGV. The CDR3 covers 15 residues. Trimming shortened V by 5 bases and J by 3 bases, and 13 bases separated the two germline ends. The CDR3 here is CASSPSWSHTGELFF. For the CDR3, the DNA is TGTGCCAGCAGCCCTAGCTGGAGCCACACCGGGGAGCTGTTTTTT.